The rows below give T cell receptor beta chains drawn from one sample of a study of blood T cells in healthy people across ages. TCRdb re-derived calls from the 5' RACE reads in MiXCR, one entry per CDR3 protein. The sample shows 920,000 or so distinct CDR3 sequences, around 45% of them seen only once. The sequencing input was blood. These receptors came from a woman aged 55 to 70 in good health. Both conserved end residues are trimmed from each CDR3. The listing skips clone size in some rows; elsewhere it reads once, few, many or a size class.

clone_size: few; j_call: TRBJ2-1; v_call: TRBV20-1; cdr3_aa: SARRVAGNEQF
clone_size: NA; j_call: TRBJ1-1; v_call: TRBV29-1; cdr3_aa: SVMGTALGTEAF
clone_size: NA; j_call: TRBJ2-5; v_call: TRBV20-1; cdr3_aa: SARSVDRQETQY
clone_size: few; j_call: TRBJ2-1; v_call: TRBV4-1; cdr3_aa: ASSQDGLAGGLDEQF
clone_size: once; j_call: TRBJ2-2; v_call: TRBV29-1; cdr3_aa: SVDGTSGNTGELF
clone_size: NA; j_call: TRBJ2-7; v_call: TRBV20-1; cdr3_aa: SARERAPGKSSYEQY
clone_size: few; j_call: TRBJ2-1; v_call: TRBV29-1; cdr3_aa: SVGTSVSYNEQF
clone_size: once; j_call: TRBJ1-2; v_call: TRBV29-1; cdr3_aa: SVPGQGSYGYT
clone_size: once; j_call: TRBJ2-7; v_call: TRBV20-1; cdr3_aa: SALKSEPYEQY
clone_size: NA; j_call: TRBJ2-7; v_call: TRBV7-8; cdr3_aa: ASSPFSGRPSYEQY
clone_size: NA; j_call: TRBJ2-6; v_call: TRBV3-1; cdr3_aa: ASSQARTVANVLT
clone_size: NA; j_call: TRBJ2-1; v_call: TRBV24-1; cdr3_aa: ATSGRNYNEQF
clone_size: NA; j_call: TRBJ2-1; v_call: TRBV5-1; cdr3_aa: ASILVGVPDEWF
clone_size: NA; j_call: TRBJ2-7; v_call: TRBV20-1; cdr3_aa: SAYLPGQGSYEQY
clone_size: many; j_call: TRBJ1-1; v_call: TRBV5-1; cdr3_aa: ASSWQEQGIGTEAF
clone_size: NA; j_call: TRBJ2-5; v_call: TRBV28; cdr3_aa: ASLNLNTGTSGETQY
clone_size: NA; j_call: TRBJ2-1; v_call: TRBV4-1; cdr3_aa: ASSQPTSGAYNEQF
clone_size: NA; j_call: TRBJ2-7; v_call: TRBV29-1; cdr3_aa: SVGGQPYEQY
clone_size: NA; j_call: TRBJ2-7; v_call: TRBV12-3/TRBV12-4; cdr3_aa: ASSPPGIHHSYEQY
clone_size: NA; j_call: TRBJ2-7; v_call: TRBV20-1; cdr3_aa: SARTSGSLYEQY
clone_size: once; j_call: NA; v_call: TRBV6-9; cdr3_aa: ASSYQGLAGDCDEQY
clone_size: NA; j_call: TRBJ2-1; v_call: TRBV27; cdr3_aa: ASSPPQLAGDYDSEQF
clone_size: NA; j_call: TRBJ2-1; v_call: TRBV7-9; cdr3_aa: ASSRDRGPWNEQF
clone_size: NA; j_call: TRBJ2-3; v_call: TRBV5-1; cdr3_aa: ASSLSFLGDTQY
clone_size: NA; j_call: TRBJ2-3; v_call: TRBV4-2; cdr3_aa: ASSQRAEAADTQY
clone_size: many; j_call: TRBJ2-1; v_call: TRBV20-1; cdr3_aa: SARGLAGGNEQF
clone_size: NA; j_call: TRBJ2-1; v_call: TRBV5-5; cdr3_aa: ASSQNVLWADNEQF
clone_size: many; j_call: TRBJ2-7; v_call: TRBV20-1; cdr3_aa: SANGDRTYEQY